These 18 T cell receptor beta chains were all obtained from the same sample, sequenced in a study of blood T cell repertoires in COVID-19. The assay was immunoSEQ multiplex PCR, and TCRdb's table has in-frame clones only and misses some. The sample holds tens of thousands of clones, about nine tenths seen once. Sequenced material: peripheral blood. The receptors shown here come from a woman aged 45-59 years with active or convalescent COVID-19.

The chain employs TRBV7-9 and TRBJ2-3, with D possibly matching TRBD2 (6 bases). The germline V gene encodes CDR1 SEHNR and CDR2 FQNEAQ (reference sequence). With 5 bases removed from V and 0 bases from J, the gap between germline ends came to 12 bases. The CDR3 runs to 15 residues. DNA for the CDR3: TGTGCCAGCAGCCCTACTAGCTCCAGCACAGATACGCAGTATTTT. It encodes CASSPTSSSTDTQYF.

V is TRBV7-3 and J is TRBJ2-3, with a possible D match to TRBD2 (5 bases). This CDR3 comprises 14 residues. The germline gives CDR1 SGHTA, CDR2 FQGTGA. V lost 5 bases, J lost 2 bases, and 11 bases lay in between. CDR3 in DNA: TGTGCCAGCAGCCATGGCGGACTCACAGATACGCAGTATTTT. This sequence encodes CASSHGGLTDTQYF.

Here the CDR3 reads CASSIQGGRETQYF. The DNA for the CDR3 is TGTGCCAGTAGTATTCAGGGGGGAAGGGAGACCCAGTACTTC. V usage is TRBV19 and J usage is TRBJ2-5; D might be TRBD1 (7 bases). The ends were cut back, 3 bases at V and 5 bases at J, with 13 bases in the middle. The CDR3 contains 14 residues. Germline-derived CDR1 and CDR2 are LNHDA and SQIVND (reference sequence).

The rearrangement links TRBV7-3 to TRBJ2-1, with TRBD2 identical over 10 bases. The V and J ends lost 2 bases and 7 bases, in that order; junction bases with no gene match: 2. CDR1 is SGHTA, CDR2 FQGTGA, per germline. The CDR3 has 14 residues. CDR3 residues: CASSLQGLANEQFF. In DNA, the CDR3 is TGTGCCAGCAGCTTACAGGGACTAGCGAATGAGCAGTTCTTC.

The chain has TRBV18 and TRBJ2-5, with no clear D. Trimming left V 0 bases short and J 2 bases short, with 7 bases between. CDR1 and CDR2 (germline): KGHSH, LQKENI. CDR3 length equals 14 residues. CDR3 nucleotide sequence: TGTGCCAGCTCACCACCAAGTAGTCAAGAGACCCAGTACTTC. It is translated as CASSPPSSQETQYF.

V gene TRBV16 combines with J gene TRBJ2-2; a weak D match, TRBD1 (6 bases). The CDR3 contains 15 residues. V gave up 0 bases and J gave up 3 bases, with 8 bases separating them. CDR1 KGHSY and CDR2 FQNENV come from the germline V gene. CDR3 sequence (DNA): TGTGCCAGCAGCCAATCGCCAGGGGACACCGGGGAGCTGTTTTTT. Translated: CASSQSPGDTGELFF. The entire variable domain, with the rest obtained from reference TRBV16 and TRBJ2-2, is as follows: GEEVAQTPKHLVRGEGQKAKLYCAPIKGHSYVFWYQQVLKNEFKFLISFQNENVFDETGMPKERFSAKCLPNSPCSLEIQATKLEDSAVYFCASSQSPGDTGELFFGEGSRLTVL.

The rearrangement uses TRBV19 and TRBJ1-5, with a weak D call TRBD1 (5 bases). The CDR3 has 14 residues. Germline V gives CDR1 LNHDA, CDR2 SQIVND (reference sequence). The V gene lost 2 bases and the J gene lost 4 bases, with 9 bases spanning the gap. This CDR3 reads CASSITQGNQPQHF. As DNA, the CDR3 is TGTGCCAGTAGTATAACCCAGGGTAATCAGCCCCAGCATTTT.

This clone appeared a single time. This chain links TRBV18 with TRBJ2-7; D remains unclear. Trimming took off 5 bases at V and 2 bases at J, with 16 bases between the two ends. The CDR3 is made up of 15 amino acids. Germline CDR1 reads KGHSH; CDR2 reads LQKENI. CDR3 sequence (DNA): TGTGCCAGCTCAGCCACGTCTAACCCGACCTACGAGCAGTACTTC. This encodes CASSATSNPTYEQYF.

This rearrangement joins TRBV5-1 to TRBJ2-2, with 7 bases aligning to TRBD1. Germline V gives CDR1 SGHRS, CDR2 YFSETQ. V was clipped by 8 bases and J by 6 bases; unmatched bases: 10. This CDR3 has 14 amino acids. The CDR3 sequence is CASRQGWVPGELFF. CDR3 coding DNA: TGCGCCAGTAGACAGGGATGGGTCCCCGGGGAGCTGTTTTTT. Looking up the rest from reference TRBV5-1 and TRBJ2-2 gives the full variable domain: KAGVTQTPRYLIKTRGQQVTLSCSPISGHRSVSWYQQTPGQGLQFLFEYFSETQRNKGNFPGRFSGRQFSNSRSEMNVSTLELGDSALYLCASRQGWVPGELFFGEGSRLTVL.

The chain employs TRBV15 and TRBJ2-1; D unclear. CDR3 size: 12 residues. V lost 4 bases and J lost 8, with 9 bases in between. Germline CDR1 and CDR2: LNHNV and YYDKDF (reference sequence). CDR3 in amino acids: CATSITSYEQFF. DNA of the CDR3: TGTGCCACCAGCATAACCAGTTATGAGCAGTTCTTC.

This rearrangement joins TRBV21-1 to TRBJ2-1; the table gives TRBD2 as D, unverified against the DNA. TRBV21-1 corresponds to a pseudogene. The CDR3 length is 15 residues. CDR3 residues: CASSRLAGEGNEQFF. CDR3 DNA: TGTGCCAGCAGCAGACTAGCGGGGGAGGGCAATGAGCAGTTCTTC.

The rearrangement uses TRBV7-3 and TRBJ2-1, with 13 bases identical to TRBD2. V was pared by 4 bases and J by 9 bases, with 9 bases of the junction left unmatched. There are 16 residues in the CDR3. Germline-derived CDR1 and CDR2 are SGHTA and FQGTGA. CDR3 amino acids: CASSSRTSGSRSEQFF. The CDR3 bases are TGTGCCAGCAGCTCGCGGACTAGCGGGAGTCGCAGTGAGCAGTTCTTC. The full variable domain, its missing parts supplied by reference TRBV7-3 and TRBJ2-1, is GAGVSQTPSNKVTEKGKYVELRCDPISGHTALYWYRQSLGQGPEFLIYFQGTGAADDSGLPNDRFFAVRPEGSVSTLKIQRTERGDSAVYLCASSSRTSGSRSEQFFGPGTRLTVL.

The chain joins TRBV27 to TRBJ2-7; tentatively, D is TRBD2 (6 bases). The CDR3 is made up of 17 amino acids. Germline V lookup: CDR1 MNHEY, CDR2 SMNVEV (reference sequence). V was trimmed by 2 bases and J by 2 bases, leaving 19 bases between them. The CDR3 DNA follows: TGTGCCAGCAGTTTAGAGGGCTGGGGGGAAAGGGCCTACGAGCAGTACTTC. It translates to CASSLEGWGERAYEQYF.

The chain joins TRBV13 to TRBJ2-2; D gene unclear. The germline gives CDR1 PRHDT, CDR2 FYEKMQ (reference sequence). CDR3 length: 15 residues. V shed 3 bases and J shed 0 bases, with 8 bases lying between them. The CDR3 DNA sequence: TGTGCCAGCAGCTTCTTAAGAGCGAACACCGGGGAGCTGTTTTTT. This encodes CASSFLRANTGELFF.

The rearrangement uses TRBV18 and TRBJ2-7; 9 bases are shared with TRBD2. The CDR3 loop spans 15 amino acids. With 0 bases clipped from V and 1 base from J, the junction kept 1 base outside the gene matches. CDR1 KGHSH and CDR2 LQKENI come from the germline V gene. The CDR3 region is CASSPPAGGSYEQYF. The DNA of the CDR3 is TGTGCCAGCTCACCACCAGCGGGAGGATCCTACGAGCAGTACTTC.

This chain connects TRBV10-2 to TRBJ2-1; 11 bases are shared with TRBD2. The CDR3 spans 15 residues. Germline lookup yields CDR1 WSHSY and CDR2 SAAADI. After removal of 6 bases from V and 6 bases from J, the junction contained 7 bases not matched to a gene. The CDR3 nucleotides are TGCGCCAGCAGGGCCGGGACTAGCGGCTTCAATGAGCAGTTCTTC. This sequence encodes CASRAGTSGFNEQFF.

This chain uses TRBV2 with TRBJ2-2, with 10 bases matching TRBD2. Trimming removed 8 bases from V and 4 bases from J; junction bases left unmatched: 7. The germline V gene has CDR1 SNHLY and CDR2 FYNNEI. The CDR3 length is 15 residues. The CDR3 loop reads CASQRTSGSTGELFF. The CDR3, as DNA: TGTGCCAGCCAAAGGACTAGCGGTTCCACCGGGGAGCTGTTTTTT.

The CDR3 is CASSFFRGASYNEQFF. CDR3 nucleotides: TGTGCCAGTAGTTTCTTCCGGGGTGCCTCCTACAATGAGCAGTTCTTC. The chain combines TRBV19 with TRBJ2-1, with D possibly matching TRBD2 (5 bases). CDR1 and CDR2 from the germline V gene are LNHDA and SQIVND (reference sequence). The CDR3 consists of 16 residues. Trimming left V 5 bases short and J 0 bases short, with 14 bases between.